Sequencing of this T cell receptor beta chain was carried out in a study of spatial heterogeneity in lung cancer. TCRdb recomputed calls from the 5' RACE reads with MiXCR, one row per CDR3 protein. Counted here are tens of thousands of distinct CDR3 sequences, under 7.5% occurring once; the ten biggest clones make up about 45%. Regarding time point: sample taken at primary tumor resection. Tumor, nontumor lung or frozen PBMC supplied whole RNA that was sequenced unsorted. The CDR3 totals 16 residues. Germline CDR1 MNHNS, CDR2 SASEGT. V dropped 1 base and J dropped 4 bases, with 16 bases sitting between them.

Sample: PBMCs, taken at surgery. The chain has TRBV6-1 and TRBJ1-2, with a weak D call TRBD1 (6 bases). This clonotype was obtained from a female donor with early-stage non-small cell lung cancer. The CDR3, as DNA: TGTGCCAGCAGTGAAGTCCGGAGACAGGCGCGCTATGGCTACACCTTC. Translating it yields CASSEVRRQARYGYTF.